This TCR beta chain stems from a study of shared clonotypes between healthy human individuals. Each of the donors was a healthy adult who was HIV-negative and had not had a recent acute infection or vaccination. Details on this clone: Its matching antigen is unknown.

Authors' methods: ImmunoSEQ junction-only sequences lacked quality scores, so their filtering differed. Libraries were prepared by immunoSEQ multiplex PCR; TCRdb keeps only in-frame clonotypes and omits some of them. That table furnishes V, J and clone size, whereas the DNA furnished D and trimming. The sample has 2 million to 2.5 million clones, around 90% seen once. Between the trimmed V and J ends, which lost 3 bases and 7 bases, there was a span of 10 bases. Germline CDR1 reads MRHNA; CDR2 reads SNTAGT. The CDR3 sequence is 13 residues long. Points from the study as a whole: The four-donor shared clonotypes exceeded non-shared clonotypes in generation probability, with non-shared ones scoring lower.

This clonotype was obtained from a man aged 18-30 years in good health. Some clones in this sample may be carry-over from other donors' samples. The rearrangement links TRBV6-4 to TRBJ1-5, with D uncertain. The sample was naive CD4+ T cells from PBMCs. Subset meaning: CD45RA+ positively selected. In DNA, the CDR3 is TGTGCCAGCAGTGAAGGCAGCGGGCAGCCCCAGCATTTT. It specifies CASSEGSGQPQHF.